Ten or more counts support the clone carrying this TCR beta chain. The CDR3 is made up of 15 amino acids. V was pared by 3 bases and J by 2 bases, with 5 bases of the junction left unmatched. Germline V gene data show CDR1 as MGHRA and CDR2 as YSYEKL. The data were obtained in a study of T cell repertoires in cytomegalovirus infection. MiXCR was run by TCRdb on the reads, yielding one entry per CDR3 protein. The data hold 450,000 to 550,000 distinct CDR3 sequences, with 15% to 20% observed a single time. The rearrangement links TRBV4-1 to TRBJ2-7, with 9 bases fitting TRBD1. Material for sequencing was CD8+ T cells from PBMCs. This receptor was taken from a human donor in good health (CMV status not recorded). Some clones in this sample may be carry-over from other donors' samples. CDR3 region: CASSQSQGATYEQYF. The CDR3 coding sequence is TGCGCCAGCAGCCAGTCACAGGGGGCCACCTACGAGCAGTACTTC.